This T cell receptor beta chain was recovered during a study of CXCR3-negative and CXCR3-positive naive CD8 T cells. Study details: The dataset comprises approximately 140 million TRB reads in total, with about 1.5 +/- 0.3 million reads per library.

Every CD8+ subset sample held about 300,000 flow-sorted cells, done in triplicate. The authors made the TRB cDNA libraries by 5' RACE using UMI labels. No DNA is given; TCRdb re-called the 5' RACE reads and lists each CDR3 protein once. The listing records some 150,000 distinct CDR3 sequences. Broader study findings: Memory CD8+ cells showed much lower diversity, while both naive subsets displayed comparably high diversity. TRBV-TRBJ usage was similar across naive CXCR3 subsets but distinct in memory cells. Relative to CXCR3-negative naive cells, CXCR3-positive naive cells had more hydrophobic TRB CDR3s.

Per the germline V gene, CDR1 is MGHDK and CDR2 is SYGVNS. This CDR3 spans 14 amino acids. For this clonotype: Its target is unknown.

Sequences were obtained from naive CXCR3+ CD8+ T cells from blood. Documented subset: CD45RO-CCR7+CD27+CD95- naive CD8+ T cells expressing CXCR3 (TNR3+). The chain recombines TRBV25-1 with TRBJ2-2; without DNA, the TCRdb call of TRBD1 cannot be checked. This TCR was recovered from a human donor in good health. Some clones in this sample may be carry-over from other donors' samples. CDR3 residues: CASSDDRGPGELFF.